This T cell receptor (beta chain) originates from a study of PD-1 blockade in classical Hodgkin lymphoma. Autologous stem cell transplantation was followed by relapse in every patient, and brentuximab vedotin exposure varied. Sequencing was performed with immunoSEQ multiplex PCR; in TCRdb, only in-frame clones are kept and a portion is missing. The sample yields over 50,000 clones, approximately 84% seen once. Germline values: CDR1 MDHEN, CDR2 SYDVKM. V shed 4 bases and J 5 bases; nucleotides not matched to a gene: 4. The CDR3 is 14 amino acids. The sequence came from a human donor with classical Hodgkin lymphoma. This chain uses TRBV28 with TRBJ1-3; 8 nucleotides align to TRBD1. Material: peripheral blood mononuclear cells (PBMCs), obtained at baseline. CDR3 amino acids: CASSSQGARNTIYF. The DNA of the CDR3 is TGTGCCAGCAGTTCGCAGGGGGCGCGAAACACCATATATTTT.